Below, 8 T cell receptor beta chains from the same sample are listed, as sequenced in a study of blood T cell repertoires in COVID-19. Produced via immunoSEQ multiplex PCR; TCRdb's table is partial and in-frame only. The sample lists tens of thousands of clones, about 89% occurring once. The sequenced sample consisted of peripheral blood. These receptors originate from a man in his fifties with active or convalescent COVID-19.

The chain has TRBV2 and TRBJ1-6; D is possibly TRBD1 (5 bases). The CDR3 loop spans 13 amino acids. V gave up 7 bases and J gave up 3 bases, with 7 bases separating them. CDR1 is SNHLY and CDR2 is FYNNEI in the germline V gene. CDR3 protein: CASKTDYNSPLHF. Written as DNA, the CDR3 is TGTGCCAGCAAGACAGACTATAATTCACCCCTCCACTTT.

The rearrangement links TRBV9 to TRBJ2-5; 12 nucleotides align to TRBD2. After removal of 4 bases from V and 5 bases from J, the junction contained 9 bases not matched to a gene. This CDR3 region has 16 residues. CDR1 is SGDLS and CDR2 is YYNGEE in the germline V gene. The CDR3 DNA follows: TGTGCCAGCAGCTCCGGACTAGCGGGGCCGGGGGAGACCCAGTACTTC. Encoded protein: CASSSGLAGPGETQYF.

V gene TRBV19 combines with J gene TRBJ1-4; no reliable D call. Trimming removed 5 bases at V and 8 bases at J, with 18 bases between. Looked up from germline, CDR1 is LNHDA and CDR2 is SQIVND (reference sequence). CDR3 length: 15 amino acids. CDR3 in amino acids: CASSVDGISGEKLFF. The CDR3 DNA reads as TGTGCCAGTAGTGTGGACGGAATAAGCGGAGAAAAACTGTTTTTT.

The J gene is TRBJ2-1, the V gene TRBV4-3; 7 nucleotides match TRBD1. Germline-derived CDR1 and CDR2 are LGHNA and YSLEER. This CDR3 has 15 amino acids. J was trimmed by 3 bases and V by 4 bases; bases with no gene match: 6. The CDR3 bases are TGCGCCAGCAGCCCCCGGGACAGCGTCTACAATGAGCAGTTCTTC. Translated: CASSPRDSVYNEQFF.

The chain combines TRBV2 with TRBJ1-4; tentatively, D is TRBD1 (5 bases). The CDR3 length is 13 residues. Germline V gene lookup returns CDR1 SNHLY and CDR2 FYNNEI. V lost 4 bases to trimming and J lost 5 bases, with 8 bases between them. CDR3 DNA sequence: TGTGCCAGCAGTGGGCCAGGGAATGAAAAACTGTTTTTT. It yields the protein CASSGPGNEKLFF. The full variable domain, with the rest looked up from reference TRBV2 and TRBJ1-4, is EPEVTQTPSHQVTQMGQEVILRCVPISNHLYFYWYRQILGQKVEFLVSFYNNEISEKSEIFDDQFSVERPDGSNFTLKIRSTKLEDSAMYFCASSGPGNEKLFFGSGTQLSVL.

This chain links TRBV30 with TRBJ1-6; D unresolved. V was shortened by 1 base and J by 6 bases, with 10 bases between the two germline ends. CDR3 length: 14 amino acids. CDR1 is GTSNPN, CDR2 SVGIG, per germline (reference sequence). The chain's CDR3 is CAWSDFRFNSPLHF. CDR3 in DNA: TGTGCCTGGAGTGATTTCAGATTTAATTCACCCCTCCACTTT. The full variable domain, with the rest looked up from reference TRBV30 and TRBJ1-6, is SQTIHQWPATLVQPVGSPLSLECTVEGTSNPNLYWYRQAAGRGLQLLFYSVGIGQISSEVPQNLSASRPQDRQFILSSKKLLLSDSGFYLCAWSDFRFNSPLHFGNGTRLTVT.

The chain employs TRBV28 and TRBJ2-7; a possible D gene is TRBD1 (5 bases). V lost 3 bases and J lost 2, with 11 bases in between. Per germline, CDR1 MDHEN and CDR2 SYDVKM. The CDR3 is 14 residues long. DNA of the CDR3: TGTGCCAGCAGTTTGCAGGGTTCGGCCTACGAGCAGTACTTC. It codes for CASSLQGSAYEQYF.

The chain couples TRBV20-1 to TRBJ1-1; D is undetermined. V shed 6 bases and J shed 7 bases, with 12 bases lying between them. The CDR3 contains 11 residues. Looked up from germline, CDR1 is DFQATT and CDR2 is SNEGSKA (reference sequence). The DNA for the CDR3 is TGCAGTGCAGTAAACGGGGTTGAAGCTTTCTTT. Amino acids: CSAVNGVEAFF.